The entry below describes one T cell receptor beta chain. What it binds is not known. Clones were sequenced by immunoSEQ multiplex PCR, and TCRdb holds only the in-frame ones, with some missing. The repertoire holds a few thousand clones, with approximately 60% as singletons. These data originate in a study of CD4+ T cells in melanoma. Study results and caveats: CD8+ T cell, macrophage and B cell function reportedly correlated with neoantigen-specific CD4+ T cells. Diverse differentiation states were reported for melanoma neoantigen-specific CD4+ T cells.

Deletions cut 0 bases from V and 0 bases from J, with 12 bases between. The germline V gene has CDR1 SGHTA and CDR2 FQGNSA. This CDR3 region has 16 residues. Sequencing input: cells from a culture (not recorded whether cultured in vitro). This receptor was taken from a human donor with melanoma. V usage is TRBV7-2 and J usage is TRBJ2-7; no clear D gene. CDR3 DNA sequence: TGTGCCAGCAGCTTAGCGCTGGCCCTCCTCTCCTACGAGCAGTACTTC. Protein sequence: CASSLALALLSYEQYF.